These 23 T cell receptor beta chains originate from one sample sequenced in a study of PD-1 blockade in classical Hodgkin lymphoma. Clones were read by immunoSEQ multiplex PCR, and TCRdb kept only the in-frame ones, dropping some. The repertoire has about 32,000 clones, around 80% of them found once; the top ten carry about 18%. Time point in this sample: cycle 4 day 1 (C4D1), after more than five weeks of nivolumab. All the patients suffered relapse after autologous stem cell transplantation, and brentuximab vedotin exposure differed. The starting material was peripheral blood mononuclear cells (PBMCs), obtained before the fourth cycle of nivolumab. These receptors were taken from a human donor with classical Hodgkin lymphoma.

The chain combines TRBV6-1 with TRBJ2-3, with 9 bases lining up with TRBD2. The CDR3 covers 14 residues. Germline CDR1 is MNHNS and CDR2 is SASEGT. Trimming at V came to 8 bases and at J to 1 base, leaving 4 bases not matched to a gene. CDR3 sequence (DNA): TGTGCCAGCCGGGGCGGGGGGGGCACAGATACGCAGTATTTT. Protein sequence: CASRGGGGTDTQYF.

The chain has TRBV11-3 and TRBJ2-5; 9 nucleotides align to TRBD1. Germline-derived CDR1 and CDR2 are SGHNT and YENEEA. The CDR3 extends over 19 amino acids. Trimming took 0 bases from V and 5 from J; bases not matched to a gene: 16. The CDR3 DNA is TGTGCCAGCAGCTTAGATGGGACTGGGCCAACAGGGGGCCAGGAGACCCAGTACTTC. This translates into CASSLDGTGPTGGQETQYF.

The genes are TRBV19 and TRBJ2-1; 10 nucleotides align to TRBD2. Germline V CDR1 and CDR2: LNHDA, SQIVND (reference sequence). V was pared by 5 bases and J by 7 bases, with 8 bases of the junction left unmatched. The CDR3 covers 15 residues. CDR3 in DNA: TGTGCCAGTAGTTCTCTAGCGGGAGCAAGGAATGAGCAGTTCTTC. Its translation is CASSSLAGARNEQFF.

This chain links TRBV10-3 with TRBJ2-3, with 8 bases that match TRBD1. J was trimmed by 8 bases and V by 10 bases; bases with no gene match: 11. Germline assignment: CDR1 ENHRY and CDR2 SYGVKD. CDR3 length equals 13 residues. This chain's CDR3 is CATQGAAWGTQYF. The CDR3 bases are TGTGCCACCCAGGGGGCGGCGTGGGGTACGCAGTATTTT.

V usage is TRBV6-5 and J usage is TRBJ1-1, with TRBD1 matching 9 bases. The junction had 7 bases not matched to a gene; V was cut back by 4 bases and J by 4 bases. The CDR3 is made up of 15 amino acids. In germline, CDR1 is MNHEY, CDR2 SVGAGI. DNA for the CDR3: TGTGCCAGCAGTTCCGCTGACAGGGGGTTCACTGAAGCTTTCTTT. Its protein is CASSSADRGFTEAFF.

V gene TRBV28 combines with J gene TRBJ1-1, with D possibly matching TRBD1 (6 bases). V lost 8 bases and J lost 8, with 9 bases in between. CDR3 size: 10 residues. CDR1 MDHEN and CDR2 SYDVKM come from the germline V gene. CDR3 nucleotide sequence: TGTGCCAGCGCGGACAGAGAAGCTTTCTTT. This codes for CASADREAFF.

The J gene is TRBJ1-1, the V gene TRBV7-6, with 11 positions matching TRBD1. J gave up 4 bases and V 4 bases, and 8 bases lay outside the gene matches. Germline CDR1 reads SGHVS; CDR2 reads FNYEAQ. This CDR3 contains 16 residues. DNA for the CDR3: TGTGCCAGCAGCTCGTGGGACAGGGGGACGGGCACTGAAGCTTTCTTT. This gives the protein CASSSWDRGTGTEAFF. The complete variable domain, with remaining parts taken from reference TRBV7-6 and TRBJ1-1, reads GAGVSQSPRYKVTKRGQDVALRCDPISGHVSLYWYRQALGQGPEFLTYFNYEAQQDKSGLPNDRFSAERPEGSISTLTIQRTEQRDSAMYRCASSSWDRGTGTEAFFGQGTRLTVV.

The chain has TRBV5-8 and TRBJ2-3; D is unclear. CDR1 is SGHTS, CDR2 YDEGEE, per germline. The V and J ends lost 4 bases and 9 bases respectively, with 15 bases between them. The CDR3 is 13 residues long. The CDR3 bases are TGTGCCAGCAGCATCGGACCTCCCCCCACGCAGTATTTT. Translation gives CASSIGPPPTQYF.

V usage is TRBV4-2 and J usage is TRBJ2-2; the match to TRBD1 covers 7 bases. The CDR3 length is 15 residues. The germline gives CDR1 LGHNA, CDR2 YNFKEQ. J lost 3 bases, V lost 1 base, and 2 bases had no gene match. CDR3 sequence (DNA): TGTGCCAGCAGCCAAGGACAGGGAGACACCGGGGAGCTGTTTTTT. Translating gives CASSQGQGDTGELFF.

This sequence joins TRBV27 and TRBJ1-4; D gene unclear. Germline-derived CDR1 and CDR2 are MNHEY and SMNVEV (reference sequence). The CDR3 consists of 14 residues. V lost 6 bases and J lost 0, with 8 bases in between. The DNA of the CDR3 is TGTGCCAGCAGCAACAGTGCAACTAATGAAAAACTGTTTTTT. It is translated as CASSNSATNEKLFF. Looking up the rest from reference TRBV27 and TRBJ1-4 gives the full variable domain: EAQVTQNPRYLITVTGKKLTVTCSQNMNHEYMSWYRQDPGLGLRQIYYSMNVEVTDKGDVPEGYKVSRKEKRNFPLILESPSPNQTSLYFCASSNSATNEKLFFGSGTQLSVL.

CDR3 sequence reads: CASSMGTLIWTEAFF. The CDR3 DNA reads as TGTGCCAGTAGTATGGGGACCCTAATTTGGACTGAAGCTTTCTTT. The chain recombines TRBV19 with TRBJ1-1; TRBD1 is a possible D gene (5 bases). The CDR3 is 15 residues long. CDR1 is LNHDA, CDR2 SQIVND, per germline (reference sequence). V gave up 3 bases and J gave up 5 bases, with 16 bases separating them.

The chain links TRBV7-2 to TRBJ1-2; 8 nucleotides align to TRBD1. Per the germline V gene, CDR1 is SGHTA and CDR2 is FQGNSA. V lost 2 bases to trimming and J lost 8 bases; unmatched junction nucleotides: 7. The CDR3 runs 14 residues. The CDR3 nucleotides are TGTGCCAGCAGCTTACTAGGACAGGGTCGCGGCTACACCTTC. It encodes CASSLLGQGRGYTF.

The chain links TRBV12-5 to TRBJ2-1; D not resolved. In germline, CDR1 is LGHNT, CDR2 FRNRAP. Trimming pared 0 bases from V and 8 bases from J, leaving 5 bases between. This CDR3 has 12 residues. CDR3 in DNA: TGTGCTAGTGGTTTGGTAGGCTATGAGCAGTTCTTC. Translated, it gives CASGLVGYEQFF.

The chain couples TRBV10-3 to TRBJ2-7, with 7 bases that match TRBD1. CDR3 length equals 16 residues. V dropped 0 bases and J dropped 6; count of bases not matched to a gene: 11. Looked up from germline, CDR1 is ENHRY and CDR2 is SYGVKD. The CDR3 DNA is TGTGCCATCAGTGAGTCGATAACAGGGGTTAGATCCGAGCAGTACTTC. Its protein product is CAISESITGVRSEQYF.

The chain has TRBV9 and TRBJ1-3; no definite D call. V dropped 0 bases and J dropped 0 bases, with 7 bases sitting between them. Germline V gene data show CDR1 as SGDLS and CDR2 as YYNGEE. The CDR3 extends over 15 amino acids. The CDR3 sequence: CASSVVGRSGNTIYF. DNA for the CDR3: TGTGCCAGCAGCGTAGTAGGCCGCTCTGGAAACACCATATATTTT. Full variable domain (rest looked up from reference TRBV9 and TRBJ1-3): DSGVTQTPKHLITATGQRVTLRCSPRSGDLSVYWYQQSLDQGLQFLIQYYNGEERAKGNILERFSAQQFPDLHSELNLSSLELGDSALYFCASSVVGRSGNTIYFGEGSWLTVV.

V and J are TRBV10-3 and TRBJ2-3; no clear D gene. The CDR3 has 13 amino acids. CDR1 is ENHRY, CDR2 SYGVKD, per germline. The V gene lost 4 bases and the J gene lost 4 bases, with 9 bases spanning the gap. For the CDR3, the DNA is TGTGCCATCAGTGTCTCAGTCGCAGATACGCAGTATTTT. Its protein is CAISVSVADTQYF.

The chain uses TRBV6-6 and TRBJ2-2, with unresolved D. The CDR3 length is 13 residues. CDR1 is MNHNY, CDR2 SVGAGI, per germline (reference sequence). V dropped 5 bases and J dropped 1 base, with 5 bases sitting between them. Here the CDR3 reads CASSPQNTGELFF. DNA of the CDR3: TGTGCCAGCAGTCCCCAGAACACCGGGGAGCTGTTTTTT.

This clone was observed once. The CDR3 protein is CASSPGASGDYEQYF. The CDR3 bases are TGTGCCAGCAGTCCCGGGGCTAGCGGAGACTACGAGCAGTACTTC. The rearrangement uses TRBV6-6 and TRBJ2-7; 7 nucleotides match TRBD2. The CDR3 is 15 amino acids. Germline CDR1 is MNHNY and CDR2 is SVGAGI (reference sequence). The V segment lost 5 bases and the J segment 3 bases; nucleotides outside the gene matches: 10.

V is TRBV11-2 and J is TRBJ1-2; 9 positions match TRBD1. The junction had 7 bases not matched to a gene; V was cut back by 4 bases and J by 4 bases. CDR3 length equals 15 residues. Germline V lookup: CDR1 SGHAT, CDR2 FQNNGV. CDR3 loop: CASSSNRGHGYGYTF. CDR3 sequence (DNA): TGTGCCAGCAGCTCCAACAGGGGGCACGGCTATGGCTACACCTTC.

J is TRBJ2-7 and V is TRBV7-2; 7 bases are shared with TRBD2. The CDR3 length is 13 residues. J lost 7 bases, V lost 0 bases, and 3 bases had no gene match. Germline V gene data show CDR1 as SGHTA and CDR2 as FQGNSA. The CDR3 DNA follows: TGTGCCAGCAGCTTAGCCGGGGGGAGGGAGCAGTACGTC. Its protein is CASSLAGGREQYV.

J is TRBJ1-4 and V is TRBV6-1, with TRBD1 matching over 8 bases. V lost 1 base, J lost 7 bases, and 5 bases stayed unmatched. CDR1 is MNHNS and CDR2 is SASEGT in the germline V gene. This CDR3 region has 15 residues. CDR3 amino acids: CASSEGGRGREKLFF. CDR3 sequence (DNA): TGTGCCAGCAGTGAAGGTGGCAGGGGGCGTGAAAAACTGTTTTTT.

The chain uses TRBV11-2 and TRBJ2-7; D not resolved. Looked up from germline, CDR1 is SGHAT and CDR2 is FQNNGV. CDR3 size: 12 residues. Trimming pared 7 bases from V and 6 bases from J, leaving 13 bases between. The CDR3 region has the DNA TGTGCCAGCACCCCTGGGTTTCCCGAGCAGTACTTC. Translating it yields CASTPGFPEQYF.

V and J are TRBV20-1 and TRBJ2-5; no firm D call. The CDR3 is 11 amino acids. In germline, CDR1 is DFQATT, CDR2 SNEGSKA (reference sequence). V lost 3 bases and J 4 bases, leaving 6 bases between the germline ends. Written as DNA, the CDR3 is TGCAGTGCTAGCCCGCGAGAGACCCAGTACTTC. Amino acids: CSASPRETQYF.